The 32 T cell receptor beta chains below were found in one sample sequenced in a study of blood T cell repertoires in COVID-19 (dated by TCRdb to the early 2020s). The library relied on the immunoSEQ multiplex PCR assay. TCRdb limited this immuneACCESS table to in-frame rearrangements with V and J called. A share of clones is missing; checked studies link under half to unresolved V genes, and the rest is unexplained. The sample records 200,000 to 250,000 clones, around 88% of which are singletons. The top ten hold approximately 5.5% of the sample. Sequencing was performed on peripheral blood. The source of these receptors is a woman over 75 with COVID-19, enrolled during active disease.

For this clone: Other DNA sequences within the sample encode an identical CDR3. For the CDR3, the DNA is TGTGCCAGCAGTTTACAGGGGAACTATGGCTACACCTTC. This gives the protein CASSLQGNYGYTF. J is TRBJ1-2 and V is TRBV28, with a tentative D call TRBD1 (6 bases). The CDR3 is 13 residues long. V was trimmed by 2 bases and J by 2 bases, leaving 6 bases between them. CDR1 is MDHEN and CDR2 is SYDVKM in the germline V gene.

This CDR3 reads CSVRTGRTYNEQFF. The CDR3 coding sequence is TGCAGCGTTCGGACAGGGAGAACCTACAATGAGCAGTTCTTC. The gene calls are TRBV29-1 and TRBJ2-1; 8 bases are shared with TRBD1. The junction had 5 bases not matched to a gene; V was cut back by 5 bases and J by 2 bases. This CDR3 comprises 14 residues. From germline, CDR1 is SQVTM and CDR2 ANQGSEA.

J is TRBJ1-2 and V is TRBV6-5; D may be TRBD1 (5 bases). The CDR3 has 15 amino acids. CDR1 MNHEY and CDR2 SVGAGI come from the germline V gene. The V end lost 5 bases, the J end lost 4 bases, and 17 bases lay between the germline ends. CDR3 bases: TGTGCCAGCAGTAGGTCCGCCGGGACTTCCTATGGCTACACCTTC. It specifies CASSRSAGTSYGYTF.

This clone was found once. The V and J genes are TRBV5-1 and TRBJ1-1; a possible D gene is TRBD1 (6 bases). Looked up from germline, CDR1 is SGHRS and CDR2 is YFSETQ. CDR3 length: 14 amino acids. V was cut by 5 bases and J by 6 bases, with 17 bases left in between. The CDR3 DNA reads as TGCGCCAGCAGGCCGGGACAAATTATCGCTGAAGCTTTCTTT. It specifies CASRPGQIIAEAFF.

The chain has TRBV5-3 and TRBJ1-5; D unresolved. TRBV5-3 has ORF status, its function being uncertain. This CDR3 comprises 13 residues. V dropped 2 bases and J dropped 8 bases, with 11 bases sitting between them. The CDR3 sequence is CARSFPTSEPQHF. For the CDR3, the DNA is TGTGCCAGAAGCTTTCCGACGAGCGAGCCCCAGCATTTT.

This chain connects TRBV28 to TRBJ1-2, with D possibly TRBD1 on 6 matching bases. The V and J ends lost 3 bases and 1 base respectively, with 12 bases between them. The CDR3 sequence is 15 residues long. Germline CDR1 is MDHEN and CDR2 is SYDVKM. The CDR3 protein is CASSFGQRRNYGYTF. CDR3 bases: TGTGCCAGCAGTTTTGGACAGCGTCGTAACTATGGCTACACCTTC.

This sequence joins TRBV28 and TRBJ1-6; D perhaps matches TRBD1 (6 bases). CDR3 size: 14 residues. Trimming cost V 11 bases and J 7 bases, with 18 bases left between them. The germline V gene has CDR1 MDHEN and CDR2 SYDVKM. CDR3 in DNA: TGTGCCGGACGGAGACAGGTGATGAATTCACCCCTCCACTTT. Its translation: CAGRRQVMNSPLHF.

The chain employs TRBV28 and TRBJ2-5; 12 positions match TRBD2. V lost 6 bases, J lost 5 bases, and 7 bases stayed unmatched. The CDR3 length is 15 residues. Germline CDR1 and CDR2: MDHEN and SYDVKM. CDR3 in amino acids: CASSSGLAGKETQYF. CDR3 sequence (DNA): TGTGCCAGCAGCTCCGGACTAGCGGGGAAGGAGACCCAGTACTTC. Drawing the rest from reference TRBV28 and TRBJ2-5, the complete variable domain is DVKVTQSSRYLVKRTGEKVFLECVQDMDHENMFWYRQDPGLGLRLIYFSYDVKMKEKGDIPEGYSVSREKKERFSLILESASTNQTSMYLCASSSGLAGKETQYFGPGTRLLVL.

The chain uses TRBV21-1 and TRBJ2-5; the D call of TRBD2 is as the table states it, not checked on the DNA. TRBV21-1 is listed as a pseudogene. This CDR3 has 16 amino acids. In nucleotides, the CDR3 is TGTGCCAGCACTTTCCGCCCTCGGGGGTGGAGAGAGACCCAGTACTTC. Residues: CASTFRPRGWRETQYF.

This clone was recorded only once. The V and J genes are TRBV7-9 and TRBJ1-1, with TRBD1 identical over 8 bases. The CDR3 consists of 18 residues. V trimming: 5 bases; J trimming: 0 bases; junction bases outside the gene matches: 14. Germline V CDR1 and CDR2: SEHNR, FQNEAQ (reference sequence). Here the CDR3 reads CASSDPGGMRPMNTEAFF. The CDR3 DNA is TGTGCCAGCAGCGATCCAGGGGGCATGCGCCCGATGAACACTGAAGCTTTCTTT.

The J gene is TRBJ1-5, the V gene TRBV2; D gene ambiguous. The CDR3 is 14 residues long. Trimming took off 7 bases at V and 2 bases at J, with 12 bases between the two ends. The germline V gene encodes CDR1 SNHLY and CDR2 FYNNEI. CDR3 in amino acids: CASMETERNQPQHF. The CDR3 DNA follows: TGTGCCAGCATGGAAACAGAGCGCAATCAGCCCCAGCATTTT.

CDR3 amino acids: CASSFTGVQPQHF. The DNA for the CDR3 is TGTGCCAGCAGCTTCACCGGGGTCCAGCCCCAGCATTTT. The genes are TRBV7-2 and TRBJ1-5, with D unclear. Trimming cost V 3 bases and J 7 bases, with 10 bases left between them. The CDR3 is 13 residues long. Germline loops: CDR1 SGHTA, CDR2 FQGNSA.

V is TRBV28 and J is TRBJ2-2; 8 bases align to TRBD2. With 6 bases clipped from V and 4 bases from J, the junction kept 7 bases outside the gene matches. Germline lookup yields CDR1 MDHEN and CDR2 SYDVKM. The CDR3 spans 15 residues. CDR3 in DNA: TGTGCCAGCAGCTTGGGGGCGGGGGGCACCGGGGAGCTGTTTTTT. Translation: CASSLGAGGTGELFF.

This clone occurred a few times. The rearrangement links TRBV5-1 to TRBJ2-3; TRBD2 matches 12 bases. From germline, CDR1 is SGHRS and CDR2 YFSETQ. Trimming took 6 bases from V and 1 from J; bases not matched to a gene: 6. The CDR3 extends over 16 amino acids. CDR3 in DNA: TGCGCCAGCACCCTAGCGGGGGGGCCTGGCACAGATACGCAGTATTTT. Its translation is CASTLAGGPGTDTQYF.

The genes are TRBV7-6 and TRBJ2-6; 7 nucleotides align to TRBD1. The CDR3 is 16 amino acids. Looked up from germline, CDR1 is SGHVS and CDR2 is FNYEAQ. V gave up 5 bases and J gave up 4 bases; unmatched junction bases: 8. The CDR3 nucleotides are TGTGCCAGCAGCCCCAGAGGGGGCGCCGGGGCCAACGTCCTGACTTTC. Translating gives CASSPRGGAGANVLTF.

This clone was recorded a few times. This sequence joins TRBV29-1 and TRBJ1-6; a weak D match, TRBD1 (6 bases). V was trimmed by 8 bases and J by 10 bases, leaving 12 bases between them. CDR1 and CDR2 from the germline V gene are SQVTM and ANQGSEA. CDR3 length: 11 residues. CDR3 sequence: CSRGGRSPLHF. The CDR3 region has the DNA TGCAGCAGGGGGGGGCGGTCACCCCTCCACTTT.

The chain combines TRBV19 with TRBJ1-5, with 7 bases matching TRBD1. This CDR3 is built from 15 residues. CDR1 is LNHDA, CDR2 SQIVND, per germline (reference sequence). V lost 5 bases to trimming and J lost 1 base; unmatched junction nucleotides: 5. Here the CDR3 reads CASSPGTVSNQPQHF. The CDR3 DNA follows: TGTGCCAGTAGTCCCGGGACAGTAAGCAATCAGCCCCAGCATTTT.

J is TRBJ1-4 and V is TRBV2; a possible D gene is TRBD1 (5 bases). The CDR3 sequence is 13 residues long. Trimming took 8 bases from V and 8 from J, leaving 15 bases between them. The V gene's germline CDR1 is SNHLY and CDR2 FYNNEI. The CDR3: CASAPMGGEKLFF. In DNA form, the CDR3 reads TGTGCCAGCGCCCCGATGGGGGGAGAAAAACTGTTTTTT. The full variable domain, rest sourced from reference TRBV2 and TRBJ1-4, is EPEVTQTPSHQVTQMGQEVILRCVPISNHLYFYWYRQILGQKVEFLVSFYNNEISEKSEIFDDQFSVERPDGSNFTLKIRSTKLEDSAMYFCASAPMGGEKLFFGSGTQLSVL.

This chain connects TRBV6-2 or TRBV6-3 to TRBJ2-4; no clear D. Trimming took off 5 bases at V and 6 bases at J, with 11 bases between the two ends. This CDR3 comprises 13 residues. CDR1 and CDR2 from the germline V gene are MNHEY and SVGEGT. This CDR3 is CASSLLTGNIQYF. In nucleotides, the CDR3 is TGTGCCAGCAGTCTCTTAACGGGAAACATTCAGTACTTC.

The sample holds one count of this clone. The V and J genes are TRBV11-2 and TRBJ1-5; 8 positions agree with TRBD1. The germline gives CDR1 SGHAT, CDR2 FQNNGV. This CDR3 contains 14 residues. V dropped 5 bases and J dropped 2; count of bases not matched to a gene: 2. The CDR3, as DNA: TGTGCCAGCAGCCCAGGGGGCGGCAATCAGCCCCAGCATTTT. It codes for CASSPGGGNQPQHF.

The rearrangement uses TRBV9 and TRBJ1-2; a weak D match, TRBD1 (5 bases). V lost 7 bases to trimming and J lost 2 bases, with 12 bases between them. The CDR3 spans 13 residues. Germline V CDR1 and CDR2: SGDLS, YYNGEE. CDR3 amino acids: CASSADSNYGYTF. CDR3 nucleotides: TGTGCCAGCTCCGCTGACAGCAACTATGGCTACACCTTC. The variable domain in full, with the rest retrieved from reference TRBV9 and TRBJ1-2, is DSGVTQTPKHLITATGQRVTLRCSPRSGDLSVYWYQQSLDQGLQFLIQYYNGEERAKGNILERFSAQQFPDLHSELNLSSLELGDSALYFCASSADSNYGYTFGSGTRLTVV.

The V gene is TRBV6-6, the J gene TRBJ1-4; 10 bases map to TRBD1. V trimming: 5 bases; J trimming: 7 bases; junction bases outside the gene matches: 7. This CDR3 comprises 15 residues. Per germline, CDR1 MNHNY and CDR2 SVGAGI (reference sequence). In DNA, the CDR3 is TGTGCCAGCAGTCCGCCGGGGACAGGGGCTGAAAAACTGTTTTTT. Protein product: CASSPPGTGAEKLFF.

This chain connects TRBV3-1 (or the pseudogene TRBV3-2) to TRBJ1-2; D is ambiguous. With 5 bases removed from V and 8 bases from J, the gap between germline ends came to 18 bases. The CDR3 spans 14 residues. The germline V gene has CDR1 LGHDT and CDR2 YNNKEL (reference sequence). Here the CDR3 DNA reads TGTGCCAGCAGCGCGTACGGGATCGAGGGAGGCTACACCTTC. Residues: CASSAYGIEGGYTF.

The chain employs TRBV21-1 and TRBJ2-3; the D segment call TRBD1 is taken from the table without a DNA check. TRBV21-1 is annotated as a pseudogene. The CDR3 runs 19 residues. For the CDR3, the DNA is TGTGCCAGCAGCCTAACTTTGGGGGCCCAAAGAAACAGCACAGATACGCAGTATTTT. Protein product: CASSLTLGAQRNSTDTQYF.

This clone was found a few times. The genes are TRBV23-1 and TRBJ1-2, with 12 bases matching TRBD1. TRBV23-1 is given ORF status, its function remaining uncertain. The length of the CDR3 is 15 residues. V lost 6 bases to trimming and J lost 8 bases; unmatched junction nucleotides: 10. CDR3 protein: CASSPLEGTGGGYTF. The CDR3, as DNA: TGCGCCAGCAGCCCCTTAGAAGGGACAGGGGGCGGCTACACCTTC.

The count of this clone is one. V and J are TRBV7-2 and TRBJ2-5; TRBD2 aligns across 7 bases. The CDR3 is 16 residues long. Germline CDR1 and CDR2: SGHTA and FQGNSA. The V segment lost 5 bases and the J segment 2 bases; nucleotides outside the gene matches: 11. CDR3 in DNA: TGTGCCAGCAGCCGCCCCGGGCGGGGGAGGCAAGAGACCCAGTACTTC. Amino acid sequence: CASSRPGRGRQETQYF.

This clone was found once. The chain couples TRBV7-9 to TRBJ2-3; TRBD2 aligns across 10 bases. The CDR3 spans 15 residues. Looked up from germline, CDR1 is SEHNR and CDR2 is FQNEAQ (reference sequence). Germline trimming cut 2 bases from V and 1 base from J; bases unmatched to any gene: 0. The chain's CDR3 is CASSLLAGGTDTQYF. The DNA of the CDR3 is TGTGCCAGCAGCTTACTAGCGGGAGGCACAGATACGCAGTATTTT.

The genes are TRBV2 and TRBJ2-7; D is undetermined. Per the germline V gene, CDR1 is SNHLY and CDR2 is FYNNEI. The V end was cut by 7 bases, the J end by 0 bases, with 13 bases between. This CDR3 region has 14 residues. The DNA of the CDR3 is TGTGCCAGCAAAAACCAAGCAACCTCCTACGAGCAGTACGTC. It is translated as CASKNQATSYEQYV.

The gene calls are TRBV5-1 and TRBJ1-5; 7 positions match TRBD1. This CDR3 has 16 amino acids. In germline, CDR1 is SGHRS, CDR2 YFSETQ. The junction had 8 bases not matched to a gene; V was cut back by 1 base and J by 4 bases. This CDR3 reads CASSLQGGGQNQPQHF. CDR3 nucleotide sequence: TGCGCCAGCAGCTTGCAGGGGGGCGGCCAGAATCAGCCCCAGCATTTT. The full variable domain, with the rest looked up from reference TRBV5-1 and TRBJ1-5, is KAGVTQTPRYLIKTRGQQVTLSCSPISGHRSVSWYQQTPGQGLQFLFEYFSETQRNKGNFPGRFSGRQFSNSRSEMNVSTLELGDSALYLCASSLQGGGQNQPQHFGDGTRLSIL.

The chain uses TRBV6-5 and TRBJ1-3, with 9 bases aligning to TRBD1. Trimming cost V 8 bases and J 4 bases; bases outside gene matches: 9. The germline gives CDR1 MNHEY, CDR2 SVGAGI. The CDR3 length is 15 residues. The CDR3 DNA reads TGTGCCAGCGGGAGACAGGGGGAAGGAGGAAACACCATATATTTT. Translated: CASGRQGEGGNTIYF.

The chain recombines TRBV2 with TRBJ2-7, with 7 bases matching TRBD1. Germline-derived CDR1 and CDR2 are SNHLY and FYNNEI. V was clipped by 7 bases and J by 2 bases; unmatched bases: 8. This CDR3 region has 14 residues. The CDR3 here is CASTIDRATYEQYF. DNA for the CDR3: TGTGCCAGCACTATAGACAGGGCAACCTACGAGCAGTACTTC.

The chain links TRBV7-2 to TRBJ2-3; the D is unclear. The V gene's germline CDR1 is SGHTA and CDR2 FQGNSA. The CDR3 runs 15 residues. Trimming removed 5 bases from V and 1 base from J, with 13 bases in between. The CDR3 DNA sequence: TGTGCCAGCAGCCCCTCGGGTATTCGCACAGATACGCAGTATTTT. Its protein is CASSPSGIRTDTQYF.